A selection of T cell receptor beta chains follows, all from one sample in a study of chemoradiotherapy in HPV16-positive cancers. The method was immunoSEQ multiplex PCR; TCRdb's version includes in-frame clones alone and lacks a portion of them. This sample has 850 to 1,000 clones, with around 84% found just once. This sample comprised tumor tissue, obtained from a patient who underwent chemoradiotherapy. The source is a human donor with HPV-associated anogenital cancer. Each CDR3 is given with its conserved first and last residue. A D gene is named only where the DNA matches it firmly. Size is omitted from some rows. Given values are once, few, many or a class for expanded clones.

cdr3_aa | cdr3_nt | v_call | clone_size | d_call | j_call
CASSIPGYGNEQFF | TGTGCCAGTAGTATTCCAGGGTATGGGAATGAGCAGTTCTTC | TRBV19 | NA | NA | TRBJ2-1
CASSRTGTGGFYGYTF | TGTGCCAGTAGTAGAACCGGGACAGGGGGCTTCTATGGCTACACCTTC | TRBV19 | NA | TRBD1 | TRBJ1-2
CSASILYEQYF | TGCAGTGCTAGTATCCTATACGAGCAGTACTTC | TRBV20-1 | few | NA | TRBJ2-7
CASSITGIPNYGYTF | TGTGCCAGCAGCATAACAGGGATCCCTAACTATGGCTACACCTTC | TRBV9 | few | NA | TRBJ1-2
CASNRASYEQYF | TGTGCCAGTAACAGGGCCTCCTACGAGCAGTACTTC | TRBV2 | NA | NA | TRBJ2-7
CASSVETDRASPLHF | TGTGCCAGCAGCGTGGAAACGGATAGGGCTTCACCCCTCCACTTT | TRBV5-5 | NA | NA | TRBJ1-6
CASSREPSGANVLTF | TGCGCCAGCAGCCGTGAACCTTCTGGGGCCAACGTCCTGACTTTC | TRBV4-3 | once | NA | TRBJ2-6
CSVRRGRIYNEQFF | TGCAGCGTTCGGAGAGGGCGGATATACAATGAGCAGTTCTTC | TRBV29-1 | few | NA | TRBJ2-1
CASSGQQQGPATAETQYF | TGTGCCAGCAGTGGGCAGCAACAGGGACCCGCGACGGCCGAGACCCAGTACTTC | TRBV2 | NA | NA | TRBJ2-5
CASSDPGTSGQETQYF | TGCGCCAGCAGTGACCCCGGGACTAGCGGCCAAGAGACCCAGTACTTC | TRBV10-1 | NA | TRBD2 | TRBJ2-5
CASVGQYYTEAFF | TGTGCCAGCGTGGGACAGTACTACACTGAAGCTTTCTTT | TRBV19 | NA | TRBD1 | TRBJ1-1
CASSVDTRVSGNTIYF | TGTGCCAGCAGCGTAGACACCCGTGTCTCTGGAAACACCATATATTTT | TRBV9 | NA | NA | TRBJ1-3
CASSSLGTGRTDTQYF | TGTGCCAGCAGTTCACTTGGGACAGGGCGAACAGATACGCAGTATTTT | TRBV27 | NA | TRBD1 | TRBJ2-3
CASSLGRGGTEAFF | TGTGCCAGCAGTCTCGGCAGGGGAGGCACTGAAGCTTTCTTT | TRBV14 | once | NA | TRBJ1-1
CASSFNNSPLHF | TGTGCCAGCAGTTTCAATAATTCACCCCTCCACTTT | TRBV27 | NA | NA | TRBJ1-6
CASSLGTSADTQYF | TGCGCCAGCAGCCTAGGGACTAGCGCAGATACGCAGTATTTT | TRBV5-1 | NA | TRBD2 | TRBJ2-3
CASSLAGTSYNEQFF | TGTGCCAGCAGCCTCGCGGGGACCTCCTACAATGAGCAGTTCTTC | TRBV7-2 | NA | NA | TRBJ2-1
CASSENSNQPQHF | TGCGCCAGCAGCGAAAATAGCAATCAGCCCCAGCATTTT | TRBV5-1 | NA | NA | TRBJ1-5
CASSELTGVNEQFF | TGTGCCAGCAGTGAATTGACAGGGGTCAATGAGCAGTTCTTC | TRBV2 | NA | TRBD1 | TRBJ2-1
CASRSGGELFF | TGTGCCAGCAGGTCGGGCGGGGAGCTGTTTTTT | TRBV7-9 | NA | NA | TRBJ2-2
CAWSVTGANEKLFF | TGTGCCTGGAGTGTAACCGGGGCTAATGAAAAACTGTTTTTT | TRBV30 | NA | NA | TRBJ1-4
CASSGWVAGGTGELFF | TGTGCCAGCAGTGGATGGGTGGCAGGGGGAACCGGGGAGCTGTTTTTT | TRBV2 | NA | TRBD1 | TRBJ2-2
CASFLGGGLNTEAFF | TGTGCCAGCTTTTTGGGGGGGGGCCTAAACACTGAAGCTTTCTTT | TRBV28 | NA | NA | TRBJ1-1
CAIKPTGSPQNSPLHF | TGTGCCATCAAGCCGACAGGGTCCCCACAGAATTCACCCCTCCACTTT | TRBV10-3 | NA | TRBD1 | TRBJ1-6
CASLSEGLADYSSYNEQFF | TGTGCCAGCCTCTCAGAGGGACTAGCGGACTACAGCTCCTACAATGAGCAGTTCTTC | TRBV7-2 | NA | TRBD2 | TRBJ2-1
CASSPIAGTDTQYF | TGTGCCAGCAGCCCGATAGCGGGAACAGATACGCAGTATTTT | TRBV27 | once | TRBD2 | TRBJ2-3
CASSLFPSGGPGGRETQYF | TGTGCCAGCAGTTTATTTCCTAGCGGGGGGCCGGGCGGACGAGAGACCCAGTACTTC | TRBV27 | NA | TRBD2 | TRBJ2-5
CASSLGRDTEAFF | TGTGCCAGCAGCCTGGGCCGGGACACTGAAGCTTTCTTT | TRBV11-3 | NA | NA | TRBJ1-1
CASSLAANYGYTF | TGTGCCAGCAGCTTAGCGGCTAACTATGGCTACACCTTC | TRBV11-2 | few | NA | TRBJ1-2
CASSLTSGGLYNEQFF | TGTGCCAGCAGCTTAACTAGCGGGGGGTTATACAATGAGCAGTTCTTC | TRBV11-1 | NA | TRBD2 | TRBJ2-1
CASSQDFGYEQYF | TGCGCCAGCAGCCAAGATTTTGGGTACGAGCAGTACTTC | TRBV4-1 | NA | NA | TRBJ2-7
CASSVGLRSGGSGNTIYF | TGTGCCAGCAGCGTAGGTCTAAGATCCGGGGGCTCTGGAAACACCATATATTTT | TRBV9 | NA | NA | TRBJ1-3
CASREQANTEAFF | TGTGCCAGCAGAGAGCAGGCGAACACTGAAGCTTTCTTT | TRBV2 | once | NA | TRBJ1-1